There are many counts of the clone carrying this T cell receptor (beta chain). Its antigen remains unidentified. J lost 4 bases, V lost 8 bases, and 8 bases had no gene match. The germline gives CDR1 SGHTA, CDR2 FQGNSA. The CDR3 is 15 residues long. TCRdb itself ran the reads through MiXCR, one entry per CDR3 protein. The table has approximately 910,000 distinct CDR3 sequences, less than 40% seen once. The data derive from a study of T cell repertoires in cytomegalovirus infection. On the study more broadly: CMV epitopes, recently identified HLA-C-restricted and well-studied HLA-B-restricted, were used.

Points from the study as a whole: The cumulative frequency of public TCR beta families identified carriers of CMV plus the relevant HLA. HLA-C-restricted CMV-specific TCR beta clonotypes were dominant in the ex vivo response.

The TCR sequence derives from a human donor in good health (CMV status not recorded). Some clones in this sample may be carry-over from other donors' samples. This material consisted of cultured CD8+ T cells from PBMCs, taken from culture after CMV antigen stimulation. The chain uses TRBV7-2 and TRBJ2-5; 12 bases match TRBD2. This chain's CDR3 is CASGLAGGLRETQYF. The CDR3 DNA reads as TGTGCCAGCGGTCTAGCGGGGGGGCTGAGAGAGACCCAGTACTTC.